Below are 17 T cell receptor beta chains sequenced from a single sample in a study of blood T cell repertoires in COVID-19. The data were produced by immunoSEQ multiplex PCR, yet TCRdb's version contains in-frame clones alone and is incomplete. The sample holds over 250,000 clones, about 89% seen once. Sequenced sample: peripheral blood. The source of these receptors is a middle-aged man who had recovered from COVID-19.

This chain uses TRBV27 with TRBJ2-3, with 7 bases that match TRBD2. V shed 3 bases, J shed 4 bases, and the junction held 4 bases outside the gene matches. Germline V gene data show CDR1 as MNHEY and CDR2 as SMNVEV (reference sequence). CDR3 length: 14 residues. The CDR3 loop is CASSFGGGADTQYF. For the CDR3, the DNA is TGTGCCAGCAGTTTTGGGGGGGGAGCAGATACGCAGTATTTT.

The J gene is TRBJ2-1, the V gene TRBV7-2; 10 bases map to TRBD2. The CDR3 has 17 amino acids. The V segment lost 0 bases and the J segment 5 bases; nucleotides outside the gene matches: 7. Germline assignment: CDR1 SGHTA and CDR2 FQGNSA. Here the CDR3 DNA reads TGTGCCAGCAGCTTAGCTCTGCTAGCGGGGGTCAACAATGAGCAGTTCTTC. It codes for CASSLALLAGVNNEQFF. The full variable domain, completed using reference TRBV7-2 and TRBJ2-1, is GAGVSQSPSNKVTEKGKDVELRCDPISGHTALYWYRQSLGQGLEFLIYFQGNSAPDKSGLPSDRFSAERTGGSVSTLTIQRTQQEDSAVYLCASSLALLAGVNNEQFFGPGTRLTVL.

A single count supports this clone. This chain uses TRBV7-9 with TRBJ1-4, with 7 bases lining up with TRBD1. Germline V gene data show CDR1 as SEHNR and CDR2 as FQNEAQ (reference sequence). CDR3 length: 16 amino acids. Trimming removed 1 base from V and 7 bases from J; junction bases left unmatched: 9. The CDR3 sequence is CASSLGGAGGSEKLFF. CDR3 nucleotides: TGTGCCAGCAGCTTAGGCGGCGCAGGGGGGAGTGAAAAACTGTTTTTT.

The rearrangement uses TRBV29-1 and TRBJ2-7; unclear D gene. This CDR3 contains 11 residues. Trimming took 7 bases from V and 7 from J, leaving 14 bases between them. Germline V gene sequence: CDR1 SQVTM, CDR2 ANQGSEA. The CDR3, as DNA: TGCAGCGCCACTGCCTCCAGGGAGCAGTACTTC. As protein: CSATASREQYF.

This clone has only a few counts. This sequence joins TRBV3-1 (or the pseudogene TRBV3-2) and TRBJ2-7; 7 nucleotides line up with TRBD1. Losses at the gene ends were 4 bases for V and 1 base for J; bases not matched to a gene: 1. The CDR3 length is 13 residues. Germline V gene lookup returns CDR1 LGHDT and CDR2 YNNKEL (reference sequence). The CDR3 protein is CASSRDRSYEQYF. For the CDR3, the DNA is TGTGCCAGCAGCCGGGACAGATCCTACGAGCAGTACTTC.

This clone was counted a few times. The chain is built from TRBV3-1 (or the pseudogene TRBV3-2) and TRBJ2-7; 12 nucleotides line up with TRBD2. Losses at the gene ends were 3 bases for V and 0 bases for J; bases not matched to a gene: 15. Looked up from germline, CDR1 is LGHDT and CDR2 is YNNKEL (reference sequence). CDR3 size: 20 residues. DNA for the CDR3: TGTGCCAGCAGCCATTTTGACGAACTAGCGGGAGGTTGGAGCTCCTACGAGCAGTACTTC. It yields the protein CASSHFDELAGGWSSYEQYF.

This sequence joins TRBV5-1 and TRBJ1-5, with TRBD1 as a possible D gene (6 bases). Trimming removed 0 bases from V and 7 bases from J, with 11 bases in between. Germline loops: CDR1 SGHRS, CDR2 YFSETQ. The CDR3 is 14 residues long. The CDR3 spells CASSLVGGGQPQHF. Written as DNA, the CDR3 is TGCGCCAGCAGCTTGGTAGGGGGGGGACAGCCCCAGCATTTT.

The CDR3 here is CASGWGQTINEQFF. Written as DNA, the CDR3 is TGTGCTAGTGGTTGGGGACAGACAATCAATGAGCAGTTCTTC. The rearrangement links TRBV12-5 to TRBJ2-1; 7 positions agree with TRBD1. Germline CDR1 is LGHNT and CDR2 is FRNRAP. The CDR3 covers 14 residues. V lost 4 bases and J lost 6; bases outside the gene matches: 6.

The rearrangement links TRBV21-1 to TRBJ2-1; whether TRBD2, the table's D call, matches the DNA was not checked. TRBV21-1 is classified as a pseudogene. The CDR3 spans 18 residues. CDR3 bases: TGTGCCAGCAGCGAAGGGGATAGGCGACTAGCCCAATTTAATGAGCAGTTCTTC. Protein sequence: CASSEGDRRLAQFNEQFF.

This clone was found a few times. V gene TRBV6-1 combines with J gene TRBJ1-1; 11 bases map to TRBD1. The CDR3 is 16 residues long. Germline assignment: CDR1 MNHNS and CDR2 SASEGT. V was clipped by 4 bases and J by 1 base; unmatched bases: 5. CDR3 nucleotide sequence: TGTGCCAGCAGTGCATGGACAGGGGGCGGGAACACTGAAGCTTTCTTT. Translated, it gives CASSAWTGGGNTEAFF.

This chain joins TRBV21-1 and TRBJ2-7; the D call TRBD2 from the table was never checked on the DNA. TRBV21-1 has pseudogene status. This CDR3 contains 18 residues. CDR3 protein: CASSNAQNATSGGEGQYF. The CDR3 region has the DNA TGTGCCAGCAGCAATGCCCAAAATGCGACTAGCGGGGGCGAGGGGCAGTACTTC.

This sequence joins TRBV11-2 and TRBJ1-2; 8 nucleotides agree with TRBD1. V shed 5 bases and J 4 bases; nucleotides not matched to a gene: 3. Germline-derived CDR1 and CDR2 are SGHAT and FQNNGV. This CDR3 has 13 residues. The CDR3 sequence: CASSIQGAYGYTF. CDR3 bases: TGTGCCAGCAGCATCCAGGGGGCCTATGGCTACACCTTC.

The V call is TRBV7-6, the J call TRBJ2-5; no definite D call. Looked up from germline, CDR1 is SGHVS and CDR2 is FNYEAQ. This CDR3 spans 15 amino acids. Trimming pared 2 bases from V and 4 bases from J, leaving 14 bases between. This CDR3 is CASSLNIIPGETQYF. Written as DNA, the CDR3 is TGTGCCAGCAGCTTAAACATAATACCGGGAGAGACCCAGTACTTC.

The J gene is TRBJ2-3, the V gene TRBV19; 7 bases are shared with TRBD2. With V trimmed by 3 bases and J by 1 base, 10 bases remained unmatched. The length of the CDR3 is 17 residues. Per germline, CDR1 LNHDA and CDR2 SQIVND (reference sequence). This chain's CDR3 is CASSMSGGGSGTDTQYF. Here the CDR3 DNA reads TGTGCCAGTAGTATGTCGGGGGGAGGTTCGGGCACAGATACGCAGTATTTT.

J is TRBJ1-3 and V is TRBV30, with unresolved D. The CDR3 sequence is 14 residues long. Trimming cost V 4 bases and J 2 bases, with 12 bases left between them. The V gene's germline CDR1 is GTSNPN and CDR2 SVGIG (reference sequence). CDR3 region: CAWTPGRAGNTIYF. In DNA form, the CDR3 reads TGTGCCTGGACCCCTGGGAGGGCTGGAAACACCATATATTTT.

The genes are TRBV3-1 (or the pseudogene TRBV3-2) and TRBJ2-7; 7 positions match TRBD2. The CDR3 consists of 12 residues. CDR1 and CDR2 from the germline V gene are LGHDT and YNNKEL (reference sequence). Trimming removed 3 bases from V and 7 bases from J; junction bases left unmatched: 3. DNA for the CDR3: TGTGCCAGCAGCCACCCCGGGGGGGAGCAGTACTTC. Encoded protein: CASSHPGGEQYF.

The rearrangement joins TRBV5-1 to TRBJ2-5; 7 nucleotides match TRBD1. CDR1 and CDR2 from the germline V gene are SGHRS and YFSETQ. This CDR3 contains 14 residues. Germline trimming cut 4 bases from V and 5 bases from J; bases unmatched to any gene: 8. This CDR3 reads CASSVQGEWETQYF. The CDR3 DNA follows: TGCGCCAGCAGCGTCCAGGGGGAGTGGGAGACCCAGTACTTC.